These 32 T cell receptor beta chains originate from one sample sequenced in a study of cytomegalovirus exposure and HLA in healthy donors (dated by TCRdb to about 2017). Library generation was performed with the immunoSEQ multiplex PCR assay. For the multiplex PCR, a mixture combining 60 forward primers for TCR Vbeta segments and 13 reverse primers for TCR Jbeta segments was used. TCRdb stores this immuneACCESS table with in-frame sequences only. Part of the clones is absent; in the studies checked, under half of the shortfall reflects unresolved V genes, and no reason is known for the rest. Here the sample has 150,000 to 200,000 clones; 75% to 85% occur a single time. In total, the top ten clones hold 1.6% of the sample. Specimen: PBMCs. The source of these receptors is a woman aged 45 to 65 in good health and CMV-seronegative.

This sequence joins TRBV5-5 and TRBJ1-6; 12 bases are a match to TRBD1. Germline V gene sequence: CDR1 SGHKS, CDR2 YYEKEE (reference sequence). The CDR3 sequence is 16 residues long. V was clipped by 0 bases and J by 10 bases; unmatched bases: 5. The CDR3 here is CASSLGGQGAGSPLHF. The CDR3 bases are TGTGCCAGCAGCTTGGGGGGACAGGGGGCGGGCTCACCCCTCCACTTT.

V is TRBV7-9 and J is TRBJ2-2; 10 nucleotides agree with TRBD1. CDR1 is SEHNR and CDR2 is FQNEAQ in the germline V gene (reference sequence). The CDR3 is 18 amino acids. V lost 5 bases, J lost 1 base, and 10 bases stayed unmatched. CDR3 bases: TGTGCCAGCAGCGCGACCCGTAGGGACAGGGGGAACACCGGGGAGCTGTTTTTT. Protein sequence: CASSATRRDRGNTGELFF.

The chain joins TRBV10-1 to TRBJ2-6, with TRBD1 matching over 8 bases. The CDR3 loop spans 18 amino acids. Germline CDR1 WNHNN, CDR2 SYGVQD (reference sequence). V was pared by 8 bases and J by 1 base, with 13 bases of the junction left unmatched. CDR3 residues: CASQPRQGAKSGANVLTF. DNA of the CDR3: TGCGCCAGCCAACCTCGGCAGGGGGCCAAGTCTGGGGCCAACGTCCTGACTTTC.

The chain combines TRBV2 with TRBJ1-3, with D maybe TRBD1 (5 bases). Germline CDR1 SNHLY, CDR2 FYNNEI. The CDR3 length is 14 residues. Trimming took 5 bases from V and 7 from J, leaving 15 bases between them. For the CDR3, the DNA is TGTGCCAGCAGTCTTGACAGCCTCGGCAACACCATATATTTT. Residues: CASSLDSLGNTIYF.

The chain links TRBV7-2 to TRBJ1-1; possibly TRBD1 for D (6 bases). CDR3 length: 15 amino acids. Germline V gene data show CDR1 as SGHTA and CDR2 as FQGNSA. Trimming removed 5 bases from V and 6 bases from J, with 19 bases in between. In DNA form, the CDR3 reads TGTGCCAGCAGCACACCGACAGGAACGAAGGCTGAAGCTTTCTTT. Residues: CASSTPTGTKAEAFF. Using reference TRBV7-2 and TRBJ1-1 for the parts outside the CDR3, the full variable domain is GAGVSQSPSNKVTEKGKDVELRCDPISGHTALYWYRQSLGQGLEFLIYFQGNSAPDKSGLPSDRFSAERTGGSVSTLTIQRTQQEDSAVYLCASSTPTGTKAEAFFGQGTRLTVV.

This clone was recorded a few times. This chain links TRBV6-1 with TRBJ1-6; D ambiguous. CDR3 size: 13 residues. The V end lost 6 bases, the J end lost 0 bases, and 3 bases lay between the germline ends. Germline V lookup: CDR1 MNHNS, CDR2 SASEGT. The DNA of the CDR3 is TGTGCCAGCAGCAGCTCCTATAATTCACCCCTCCACTTT. Its translation is CASSSSYNSPLHF.

The V call is TRBV9, the J call TRBJ2-3; the match to TRBD1 covers 9 bases. CDR3 length: 17 residues. Losses at the gene ends were 2 bases for V and 4 bases for J; bases not matched to a gene: 11. In germline, CDR1 is SGDLS, CDR2 YYNGEE. Here the CDR3 reads CASSVRGQGVFSDTQYF. In DNA form, the CDR3 reads TGTGCCAGCAGCGTTAGGGGACAGGGTGTTTTTTCAGATACGCAGTATTTT.

The chain recombines TRBV7-9 with TRBJ1-3, with D uncertain. Germline CDR1 is SEHNR and CDR2 is FQNEAQ (reference sequence). There are 18 residues in the CDR3. With 4 bases removed from V and 0 bases from J, the gap between germline ends came to 19 bases. The CDR3 protein is CASSSLRDRSISGNTIYF. The DNA for the CDR3 is TGTGCCAGCAGCTCTTTAAGAGATCGGTCAATCTCTGGAAACACCATATATTTT.

This rearrangement joins TRBV10-3 to TRBJ2-7; 12 bases agree with TRBD1. The CDR3 contains 14 residues. The V gene's germline CDR1 is ENHRY and CDR2 SYGVKD. Trimming removed 4 bases from V and 5 bases from J; junction bases left unmatched: 3. The CDR3 sequence is CAISAGQGANEQYF. The CDR3 bases are TGTGCCATCAGTGCGGGACAGGGGGCCAACGAGCAGTACTTC.

There are a few counts of this clone. The rearrangement uses TRBV4-3 and TRBJ2-3, with 13 bases identical to TRBD2. This CDR3 has 18 amino acids. The V segment lost 1 base and the J segment 3 bases; nucleotides outside the gene matches: 7. Germline V gives CDR1 LGHNA, CDR2 YSLEER. CDR3 loop: CASSQGLAGGGSTDTQYF. The CDR3 DNA reads as TGCGCCAGCAGCCAAGGACTAGCGGGAGGAGGTTCAACAGATACGCAGTATTTT.

The V and J genes are TRBV7-2 and TRBJ2-5; tentatively, D is TRBD1 (6 bases). The CDR3 extends over 14 amino acids. Trimming took off 2 bases at V and 5 bases at J, with 12 bases between the two ends. CDR1 is SGHTA and CDR2 is FQGNSA in the germline V gene. This CDR3 is CASSLYRVSETQYF. In DNA form, the CDR3 reads TGTGCCAGCAGCTTATACAGGGTCTCGGAGACCCAGTACTTC.

In its sample, this clone was seen a few times. This chain links TRBV5-1 with TRBJ1-4, with 10 positions matching TRBD1. The CDR3 runs 16 residues. V gave up 4 bases and J gave up 7 bases; unmatched junction bases: 10. Germline CDR1 SGHRS, CDR2 YFSETQ. This chain's CDR3 is CASSLSQTGGFEKLFF. The CDR3 DNA follows: TGCGCCAGCAGCCTATCCCAGACAGGGGGCTTTGAAAAACTGTTTTTT. Variable domain in full (rest from reference TRBV5-1 and TRBJ1-4): KAGVTQTPRYLIKTRGQQVTLSCSPISGHRSVSWYQQTPGQGLQFLFEYFSETQRNKGNFPGRFSGRQFSNSRSEMNVSTLELGDSALYLCASSLSQTGGFEKLFFGSGTQLSVL.

This chain uses TRBV28 with TRBJ2-7, with D possibly matching TRBD1 (6 bases). The length of the CDR3 is 14 residues. V dropped 5 bases and J dropped 2 bases, with 13 bases sitting between them. Per germline, CDR1 MDHEN and CDR2 SYDVKM. The CDR3: CASSPTGMPYEQYF. The DNA for the CDR3 is TGTGCCAGCAGTCCAACAGGGATGCCCTACGAGCAGTACTTC. The variable domain in full, completed from reference TRBV28 and TRBJ2-7, reads DVKVTQSSRYLVKRTGEKVFLECVQDMDHENMFWYRQDPGLGLRLIYFSYDVKMKEKGDIPEGYSVSREKKERFSLILESASTNQTSMYLCASSPTGMPYEQYFGPGTRLTVT.

This CDR3 reads CASSLNRGRKTEAFF. The CDR3 DNA reads as TGCGCCAGCAGCCTGAACAGGGGCCGGAAAACTGAAGCTTTCTTT. The genes are TRBV5-1 and TRBJ1-1; 7 nucleotides align to TRBD1. CDR1 is SGHRS and CDR2 is YFSETQ in the germline V gene. This CDR3 has 15 residues. Trimming took 4 bases from V and 5 from J; bases not matched to a gene: 11.

The chain carries TRBV2 and TRBJ2-3; 11 nucleotides line up with TRBD2. This CDR3 region has 17 residues. Unmatched junction bases numbered 8, after V lost 1 base and J lost 5 bases. CDR1 is SNHLY and CDR2 is FYNNEI in the germline V gene. CDR3 protein: CASSEGGLAGGRDTQYF. In DNA form, the CDR3 reads TGTGCCAGCAGTGAAGGTGGGCTAGCGGGGGGAAGAGATACGCAGTATTTT.

The V call is TRBV5-1, the J call TRBJ1-1; D might be TRBD1 (6 bases). Germline CDR1 and CDR2: SGHRS and YFSETQ. Trimming took off 3 bases at V and 4 bases at J, with 16 bases between the two ends. This CDR3 has 15 residues. The CDR3 loop is CASSSQGSGSTEAFF. DNA for the CDR3: TGCGCCAGCAGCTCACAGGGAAGTGGGAGCACTGAAGCTTTCTTT.

This clone was detected only a few times. The V gene is TRBV2, the J gene TRBJ1-2, with 8 bases aligning to TRBD1. V lost 4 bases and J lost 5; bases outside the gene matches: 3. The CDR3 has 13 residues. In germline, CDR1 is SNHLY, CDR2 FYNNEI. For the CDR3, the DNA is TGTGCCAGCAGTGCAGACAGGGGATATGGCTACACCTTC. The encoded protein is CASSADRGYGYTF.

This clone appeared a few times. The chain uses TRBV4-3 and TRBJ2-7; 8 bases agree with TRBD1. Germline CDR1 is LGHNA and CDR2 is YSLEER. The CDR3 contains 15 residues. The trim removed 2 bases at V and 6 bases at J, leaving 9 bases unmatched. In nucleotides, the CDR3 is TGCGCCAGCAGCCAAACGGACAGGGCCGGACTCGAGCAGTACTTC. It yields the protein CASSQTDRAGLEQYF.

The chain carries TRBV28 and TRBJ2-5; 9 bases match TRBD1. From germline, CDR1 is MDHEN and CDR2 SYDVKM. The CDR3 covers 14 residues. J was trimmed by 5 bases and V by 10 bases; bases with no gene match: 11. CDR3 in amino acids: CATRLGQGRETQYF. The CDR3 nucleotides read TGTGCCACCCGCCTCGGACAGGGGAGGGAGACCCAGTACTTC.

V gene TRBV6-5 combines with J gene TRBJ2-5; D not resolved. CDR1 and CDR2 from the germline V gene are MNHEY and SVGAGI. This CDR3 contains 15 residues. The V end lost 4 bases, the J end lost 5 bases, and 17 bases lay between the germline ends. The CDR3 here is CASSFGIFRPETQYF. The DNA for the CDR3 is TGTGCCAGCAGTTTTGGAATCTTCAGGCCGGAGACCCAGTACTTC.

The chain is built from TRBV6-5 and TRBJ1-2; D is unresolved. V lost 6 bases, J lost 0 bases, and 11 bases lay in between. CDR3 length equals 14 residues. Germline V gives CDR1 MNHEY, CDR2 SVGAGI. The CDR3 sequence: CASSPTFSNYGYTF. The CDR3 region has the DNA TGTGCCAGCAGCCCTACCTTTTCTAACTATGGCTACACCTTC.

CDR3 nucleotide sequence: TGTGCCAGCAGCTTAAGTCAGATCGATGGCTACACCTTC. This sequence encodes CASSLSQIDGYTF. The V gene is TRBV7-2, the J gene TRBJ1-2; D remains unclear. V was pared by 2 bases and J by 6 bases, with 10 bases between. From germline, CDR1 is SGHTA and CDR2 FQGNSA. The CDR3 contains 13 residues.

This chain links TRBV7-9 with TRBJ2-5; 11 bases agree with TRBD1. CDR1 SEHNR and CDR2 FQNEAQ come from the germline V gene (reference sequence). The CDR3 contains 17 residues. The V gene end was trimmed by 5 bases and the J gene end by 1 base; junction bases not matched to a gene: 9. CDR3 region: CASSRPAGTGGQETQYF. The DNA of the CDR3 is TGTGCCAGCAGCCGACCGGCGGGGACAGGGGGCCAAGAGACCCAGTACTTC.

This chain connects TRBV13 to TRBJ2-7; 8 bases agree with TRBD1. The CDR3 extends over 15 amino acids. Germline assignment: CDR1 PRHDT and CDR2 FYEKMQ (reference sequence). Trimming took 2 bases from V and 6 from J; bases not matched to a gene: 9. The CDR3 here is CASSLSQGALSEQYF. In DNA, the CDR3 is TGTGCCAGCAGCTTATCTCAGGGGGCGCTTTCCGAGCAGTACTTC. The entire variable domain, with the rest obtained from reference TRBV13 and TRBJ2-7, is as follows: AAGVIQSPRHLIKEKRETATLKCYPIPRHDTVYWYQQGPGQDPQFLISFYEKMQSDKGSIPDRFSAQQFSDYHSELNMSSLELGDSALYFCASSLSQGALSEQYFGPGTRLTVT.

V gene TRBV29-1 combines with J gene TRBJ1-5; D gene uncertain. The germline V gene encodes CDR1 SQVTM and CDR2 ANQGSEA. The V end lost 4 bases, the J end lost 3 bases, and 10 bases lay between the germline ends. The CDR3 consists of 13 residues. The CDR3 protein is CSVAHSPNQPQHF. CDR3 DNA: TGCAGCGTTGCTCATAGCCCCAATCAGCCCCAGCATTTT. The full variable domain, its missing parts supplied by reference TRBV29-1 and TRBJ1-5, is SAVISQKPSRDICQRGTSLTIQCQVDSQVTMMFWYRQQPGQSLTLIATANQGSEATYESGFVIDKFPISRPNLTFSTLTVSNMSPEDSSIYLCSVAHSPNQPQHFGDGTRLSIL.

The V and J genes are TRBV19 and TRBJ2-1, with 12 bases that match TRBD2. CDR3 length: 15 residues. J gave up 7 bases and V 5 bases, and 6 bases lay outside the gene matches. The germline CDR1 and CDR2 sequences are LNHDA and SQIVND (reference sequence). CDR3 amino acids: CASSGTSGGKNEQFF. CDR3 sequence (DNA): TGTGCCAGTAGTGGCACTAGCGGGGGGAAGAATGAGCAGTTCTTC.

The chain couples TRBV19 to TRBJ1-5; 7 nucleotides line up with TRBD1. Germline trimming cut 6 bases from V and 6 bases from J; bases unmatched to any gene: 5. The CDR3 is 13 amino acids. Germline CDR1 reads LNHDA; CDR2 reads SQIVND (reference sequence). The CDR3 loop is CASSQGEVQPQHF. DNA of the CDR3: TGTGCCAGTAGCCAGGGGGAGGTTCAGCCCCAGCATTTT. Variable domain in full (rest from reference TRBV19 and TRBJ1-5): DGGITQSPKYLFRKEGQNVTLSCEQNLNHDAMYWYRQDPGQGLRLIYYSQIVNDFQKGDIAEGYSVSREKKESFPLTVTSAQKNPTAFYLCASSQGEVQPQHFGDGTRLSIL.

The chain recombines TRBV19 with TRBJ1-1; D unresolved. Germline V CDR1 and CDR2: LNHDA, SQIVND (reference sequence). With 3 bases removed from V and 7 bases from J, the gap between germline ends came to 12 bases. The length of the CDR3 is 13 residues. CDR3 bases: TGTGCCAGTAGTATTAATCCCCTAGGTGAAGCTTTCTTT. Protein product: CASSINPLGEAFF. Drawing the rest from reference TRBV19 and TRBJ1-1, the complete variable domain is DGGITQSPKYLFRKEGQNVTLSCEQNLNHDAMYWYRQDPGQGLRLIYYSQIVNDFQKGDIAEGYSVSREKKESFPLTVTSAQKNPTAFYLCASSINPLGEAFFGQGTRLTVV.

This sequence joins TRBV6-6 and TRBJ2-3; D gene ambiguous. This CDR3 comprises 13 residues. Germline CDR1 and CDR2: MNHNY and SVGAGI (reference sequence). V was trimmed by 2 bases and J by 7 bases, leaving 10 bases between them. The CDR3 DNA sequence: TGTGCCAGCAGTTACACTACCCATAATACGCAGTATTTT. This codes for CASSYTTHNTQYF.

V gene TRBV25-1 combines with J gene TRBJ1-2; 11 bases line up with TRBD1. V shed 5 bases and J 8 bases; nucleotides not matched to a gene: 10. From germline, CDR1 is MGHDK and CDR2 SYGVNS. CDR3 length equals 15 residues. The CDR3 nucleotides are TGTGCCAGCAGTCCCCTGGGACAGGGGGTGGGGGGCTACACCTTC. Protein product: CASSPLGQGVGGYTF.

This clone is a singleton in its sample. The chain couples TRBV28 to TRBJ1-2, with TRBD1 identical over 10 bases. The CDR3 runs 14 residues. With V trimmed by 4 bases and J by 1 base, 0 bases remained unmatched. Looked up from germline, CDR1 is MDHEN and CDR2 is SYDVKM. CDR3 DNA: TGTGCCAGCAGTTGGACAGGGGGTAACTATGGCTACACCTTC. Translated, it gives CASSWTGGNYGYTF.

V gene TRBV27 combines with J gene TRBJ2-7; TRBD2 matches 9 bases. V was clipped by 8 bases and J by 0 bases; unmatched bases: 8. This CDR3 spans 15 amino acids. Germline CDR1 MNHEY, CDR2 SMNVEV (reference sequence). In DNA form, the CDR3 reads TGTGCCAGCGCCGCCGGACTAGCGAACTCCTACGAGCAGTACTTC. The encoded protein is CASAAGLANSYEQYF.